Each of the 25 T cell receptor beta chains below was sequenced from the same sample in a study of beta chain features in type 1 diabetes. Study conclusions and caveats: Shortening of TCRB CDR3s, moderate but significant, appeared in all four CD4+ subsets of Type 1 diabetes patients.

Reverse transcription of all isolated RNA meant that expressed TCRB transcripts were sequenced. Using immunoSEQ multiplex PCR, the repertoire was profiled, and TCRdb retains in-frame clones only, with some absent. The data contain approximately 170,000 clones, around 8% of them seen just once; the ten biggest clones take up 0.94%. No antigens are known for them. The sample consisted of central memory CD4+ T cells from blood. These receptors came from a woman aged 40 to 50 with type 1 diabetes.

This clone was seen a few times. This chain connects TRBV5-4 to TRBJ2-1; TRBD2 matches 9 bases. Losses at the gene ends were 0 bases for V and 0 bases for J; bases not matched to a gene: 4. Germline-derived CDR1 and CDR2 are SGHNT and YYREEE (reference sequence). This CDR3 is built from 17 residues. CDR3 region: CASSLEGTSLSYNEQFF. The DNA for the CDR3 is TGTGCCAGCAGCTTGGAAGGGACTAGCCTCTCCTACAATGAGCAGTTCTTC.

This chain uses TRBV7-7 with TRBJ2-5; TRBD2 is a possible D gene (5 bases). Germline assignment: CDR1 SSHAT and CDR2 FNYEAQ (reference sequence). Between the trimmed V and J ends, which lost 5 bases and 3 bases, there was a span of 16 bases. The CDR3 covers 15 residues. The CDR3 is CASSRGGSREETQYF. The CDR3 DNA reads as TGTGCCAGCAGCCGGGGTGGGAGTAGGGAAGAGACCCAGTACTTC.

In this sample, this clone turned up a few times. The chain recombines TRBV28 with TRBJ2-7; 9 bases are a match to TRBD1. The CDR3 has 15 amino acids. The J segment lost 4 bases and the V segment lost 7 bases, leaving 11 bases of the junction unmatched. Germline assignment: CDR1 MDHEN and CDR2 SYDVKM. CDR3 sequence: CASTDPGTGRYEQYF. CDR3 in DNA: TGTGCCAGCACCGACCCGGGGACAGGGAGGTACGAGCAGTACTTC.

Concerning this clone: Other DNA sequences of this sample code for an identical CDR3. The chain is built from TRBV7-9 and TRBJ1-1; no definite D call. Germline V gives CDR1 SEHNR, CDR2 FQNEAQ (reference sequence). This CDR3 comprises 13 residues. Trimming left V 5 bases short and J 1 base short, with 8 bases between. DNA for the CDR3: TGTGCCAGCAGCGCGGGCGGGAACACTGAAGCTTTCTTT. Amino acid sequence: CASSAGGNTEAFF.

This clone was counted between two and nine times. This CDR3 reads CASSLEGGNRNSPLHF. CDR3 bases: TGCGCCAGCAGCTTGGAGGGAGGAAATCGGAATTCACCCCTCCACTTT. The chain is built from TRBV5-1 and TRBJ1-6; the D is unclear. The CDR3 extends over 16 amino acids. CDR1 is SGHRS, CDR2 YFSETQ, per germline. Trimming pared 0 bases from V and 7 bases from J, leaving 14 bases between. Supplemented by reference TRBV5-1 and TRBJ1-6, the full variable domain reads KAGVTQTPRYLIKTRGQQVTLSCSPISGHRSVSWYQQTPGQGLQFLFEYFSETQRNKGNFPGRFSGRQFSNSRSEMNVSTLELGDSALYLCASSLEGGNRNSPLHFGNGTRLTVT.

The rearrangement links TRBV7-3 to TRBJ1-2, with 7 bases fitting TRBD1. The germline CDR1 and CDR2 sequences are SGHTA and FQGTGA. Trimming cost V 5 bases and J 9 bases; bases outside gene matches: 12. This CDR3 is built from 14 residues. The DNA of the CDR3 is TGTGCCAGCAGCCCTGATTCACAGGGGACGAGCTACACCTTC. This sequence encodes CASSPDSQGTSYTF.

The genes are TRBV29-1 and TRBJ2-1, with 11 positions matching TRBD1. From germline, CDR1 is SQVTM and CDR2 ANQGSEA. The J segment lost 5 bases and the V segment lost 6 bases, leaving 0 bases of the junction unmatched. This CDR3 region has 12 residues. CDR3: CSVGQGDNEQFF. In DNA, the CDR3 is TGCAGCGTGGGACAGGGGGACAATGAGCAGTTCTTC.

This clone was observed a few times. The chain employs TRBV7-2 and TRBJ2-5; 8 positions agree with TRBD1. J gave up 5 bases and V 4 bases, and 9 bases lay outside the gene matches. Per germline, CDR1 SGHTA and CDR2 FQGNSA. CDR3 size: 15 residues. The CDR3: CASSWPGQVSETQYF. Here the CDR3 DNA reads TGTGCCAGCAGCTGGCCGGGACAGGTCTCTGAGACCCAGTACTTC.

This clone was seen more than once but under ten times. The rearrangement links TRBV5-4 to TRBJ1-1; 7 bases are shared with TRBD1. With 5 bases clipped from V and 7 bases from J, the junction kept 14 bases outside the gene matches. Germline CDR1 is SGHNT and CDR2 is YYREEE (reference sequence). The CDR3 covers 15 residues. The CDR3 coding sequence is TGTGCCAGCAGGCGAGGGGGCCTCGAACAAGATGAAGCTTTCTTT. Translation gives CASRRGGLEQDEAFF.

CDR3 DNA sequence: TGCGCCAGCAGCTTTACAGGGGATTCCCCCTACGAGCAGTACTTC. Amino acids: CASSFTGDSPYEQYF. The chain uses TRBV4-3 and TRBJ2-7; TRBD1 matches 7 bases. V lost 5 bases, J lost 2 bases, and 9 bases stayed unmatched. Germline V CDR1 and CDR2: LGHNA, YSLEER. The CDR3 extends over 15 amino acids.

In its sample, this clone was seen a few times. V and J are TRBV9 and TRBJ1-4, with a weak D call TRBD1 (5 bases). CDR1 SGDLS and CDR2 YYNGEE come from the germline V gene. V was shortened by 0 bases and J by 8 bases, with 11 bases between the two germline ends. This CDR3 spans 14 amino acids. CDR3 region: CASSVGGTLEKLFF. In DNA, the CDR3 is TGTGCCAGCAGCGTAGGAGGGACTTTGGAAAAACTGTTTTTT.

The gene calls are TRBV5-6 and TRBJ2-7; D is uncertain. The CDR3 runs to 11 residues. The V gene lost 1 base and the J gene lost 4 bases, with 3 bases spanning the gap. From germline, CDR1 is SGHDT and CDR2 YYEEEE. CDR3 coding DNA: TGTGCCAGCAGCTTGACATACGAGCAGTACTTC. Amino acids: CASSLTYEQYF.

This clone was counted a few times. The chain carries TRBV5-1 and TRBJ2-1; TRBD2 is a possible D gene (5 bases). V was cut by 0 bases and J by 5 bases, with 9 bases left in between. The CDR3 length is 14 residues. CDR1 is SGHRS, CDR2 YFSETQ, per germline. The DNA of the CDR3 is TGCGCCAGCAGCTTGGCTGGGAGTAACAATGAGCAGTTCTTC. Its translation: CASSLAGSNNEQFF.

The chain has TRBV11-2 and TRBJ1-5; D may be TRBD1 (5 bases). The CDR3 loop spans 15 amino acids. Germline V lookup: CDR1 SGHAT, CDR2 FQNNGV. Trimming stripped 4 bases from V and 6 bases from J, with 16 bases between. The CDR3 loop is CASSSRPGGGQPQHF. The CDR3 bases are TGTGCCAGCAGCTCGAGGCCCGGGGGAGGTCAGCCCCAGCATTTT.

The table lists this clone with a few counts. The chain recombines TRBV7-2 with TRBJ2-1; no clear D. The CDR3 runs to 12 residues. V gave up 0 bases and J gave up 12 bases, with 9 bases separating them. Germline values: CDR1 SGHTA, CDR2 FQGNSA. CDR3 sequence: CASSLAEEGQFF. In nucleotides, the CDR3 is TGTGCCAGCAGCTTAGCCGAGGAAGGGCAGTTCTTC.

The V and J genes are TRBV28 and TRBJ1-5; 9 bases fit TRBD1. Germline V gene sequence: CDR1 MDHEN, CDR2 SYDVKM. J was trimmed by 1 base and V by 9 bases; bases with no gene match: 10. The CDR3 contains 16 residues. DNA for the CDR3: TGTGCCAGTCTCGACAGGGGGATGAGAAGCAATCAGCCCCAGCATTTT. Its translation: CASLDRGMRSNQPQHF.

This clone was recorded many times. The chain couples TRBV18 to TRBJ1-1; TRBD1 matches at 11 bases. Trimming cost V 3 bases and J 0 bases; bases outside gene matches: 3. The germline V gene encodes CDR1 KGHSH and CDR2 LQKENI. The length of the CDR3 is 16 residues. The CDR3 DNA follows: TGTGCCAGCTCACCTCGGACAGGGGGCCTGAACACTGAAGCTTTCTTT. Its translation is CASSPRTGGLNTEAFF. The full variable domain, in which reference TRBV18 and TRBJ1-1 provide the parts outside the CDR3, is NAGVMQNPRHLVRRRGQEARLRCSPMKGHSHVYWYRQLPEEGLKFMVYLQKENIIDESGMPKERFSAEFPKEGPSILRIQQVVRGDSAAYFCASSPRTGGLNTEAFFGQGTRLTVV.

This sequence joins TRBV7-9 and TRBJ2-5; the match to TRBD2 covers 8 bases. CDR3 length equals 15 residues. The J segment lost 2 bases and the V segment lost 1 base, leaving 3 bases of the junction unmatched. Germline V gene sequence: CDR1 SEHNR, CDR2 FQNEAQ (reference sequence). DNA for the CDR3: TGTGCCAGCAGCTTAGGGGCTAGCGGGCAAGAGACCCAGTACTTC. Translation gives CASSLGASGQETQYF.

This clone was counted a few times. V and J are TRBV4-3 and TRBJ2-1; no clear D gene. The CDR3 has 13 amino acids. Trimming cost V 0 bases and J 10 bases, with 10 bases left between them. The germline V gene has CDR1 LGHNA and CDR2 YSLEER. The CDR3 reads CASSQDLAREQFF. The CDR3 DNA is TGCGCCAGCAGCCAAGACTTAGCACGCGAGCAGTTCTTC.

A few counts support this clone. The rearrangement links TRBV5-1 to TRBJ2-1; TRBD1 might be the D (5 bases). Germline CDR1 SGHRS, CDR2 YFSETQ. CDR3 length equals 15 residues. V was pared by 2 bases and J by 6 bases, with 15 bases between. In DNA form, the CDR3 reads TGCGCCAGCAGCTTTGGGTCAGCAGGGCGCAATGAGCAGTTCTTC. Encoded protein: CASSFGSAGRNEQFF.

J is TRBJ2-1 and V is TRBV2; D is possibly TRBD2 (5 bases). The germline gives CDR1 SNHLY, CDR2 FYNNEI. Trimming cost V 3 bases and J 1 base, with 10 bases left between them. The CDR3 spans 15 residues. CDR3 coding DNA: TGTGCCAGCAGTGACGAGGGAGTGTCCTACAATGAGCAGTTCTTC. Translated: CASSDEGVSYNEQFF.

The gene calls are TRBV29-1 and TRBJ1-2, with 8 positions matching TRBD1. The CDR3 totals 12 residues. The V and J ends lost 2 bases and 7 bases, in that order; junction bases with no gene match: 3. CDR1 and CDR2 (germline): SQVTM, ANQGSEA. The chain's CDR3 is CSVEITGGGYTF. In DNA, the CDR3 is TGCAGCGTTGAAATAACAGGGGGTGGCTACACCTTC.

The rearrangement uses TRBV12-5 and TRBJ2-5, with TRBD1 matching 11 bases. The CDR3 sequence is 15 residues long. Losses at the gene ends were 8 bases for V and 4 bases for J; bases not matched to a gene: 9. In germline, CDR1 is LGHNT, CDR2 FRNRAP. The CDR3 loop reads CASSPGTGGIETQYF. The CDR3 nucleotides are TGTGCTAGTTCCCCCGGGACAGGGGGTATAGAGACCCAGTACTTC.

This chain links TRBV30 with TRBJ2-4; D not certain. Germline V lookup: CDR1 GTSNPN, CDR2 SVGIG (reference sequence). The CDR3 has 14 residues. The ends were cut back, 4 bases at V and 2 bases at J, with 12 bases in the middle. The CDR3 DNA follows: TGTGCCTGGACTCAGAAGGAGACCAAAAACATTCAGTACTTC. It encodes CAWTQKETKNIQYF.

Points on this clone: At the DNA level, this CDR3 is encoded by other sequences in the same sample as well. CDR3 loop: CASSPPQGQPQHF. For the CDR3, the DNA is TGTGCCAGCTCACCACCACAGGGGCAGCCCCAGCATTTT. V is TRBV18 and J is TRBJ1-5, with TRBD1 identical over 7 bases. Trimming cost V 0 bases and J 7 bases; bases outside gene matches: 0. In germline, CDR1 is KGHSH, CDR2 LQKENI. CDR3 size: 13 residues.